Below are 5 T cell receptor beta chains sequenced from a single sample in a study of T cell repertoires in cytomegalovirus infection. No antigens are known for them. TCRdb ran MiXCR on the reads and lists one entry per CDR3 protein. The top ten hold roughly 14% of the sample, which has roughly 800,000 distinct CDR3 sequences, approximately 32% seen once. Sample: cultured CD8+ T cells from PBMCs, taken from culture after CMV antigen stimulation. The source of these receptors is a human donor in good health (CMV status not recorded). Some clones in this sample may be carry-over from other donors' samples.

The chain employs TRBV11-1 and TRBJ2-2; D is uncertain. Germline V gene lookup returns CDR1 SGHAT and CDR2 FQDESV (reference sequence). The V end was cut by 6 bases, the J end by 3 bases, with 11 bases between. CDR3 size: 14 residues. CDR3 DNA: TGTGCCAGCAGTGTAGACACGTACACCGGGGAGCTGTTTTTT. Encoded protein: CASSVDTYTGELFF.

Many counts were recorded for this clonotype. The rearrangement links TRBV6-2 or TRBV6-3 to TRBJ2-5; the D is unclear. CDR1 and CDR2 (germline): MNHEY, SVGEGT. This CDR3 is 11 amino acids long. Deletions cut 0 bases from V and 5 bases from J, with 1 base between. The CDR3 DNA reads TGTGCCAGCAGTTACTCGGAGACCCAGTACTTC. Residues: CASSYSETQYF.

V is TRBV15 and J is TRBJ2-1, with D tentatively TRBD2 (6 bases). Germline values: CDR1 LNHNV, CDR2 YYDKDF (reference sequence). The CDR3 extends over 15 amino acids. V lost 0 bases, J lost 6 bases, and 12 bases lay in between. The CDR3 bases are TGTGCCACCAGCAGAGATCGCGGACTAAGCAATGAGCAGTTCTTC. It is translated as CATSRDRGLSNEQFF.

The chain uses TRBV6-5 and TRBJ1-1; D not certain. The CDR3 sequence is 13 residues long. Germline assignment: CDR1 MNHEY and CDR2 SVGAGI. Deletions cut 4 bases from V and 1 base from J, with 7 bases between. For the CDR3, the DNA is TGTGCCAGCAGTTGGACTCGGAACACTGAAGCTTTCTTT. Translated, it gives CASSWTRNTEAFF.

A word on this clonotype: This may arise from a read error, as a much more abundant clone is one base away. This chain joins TRBV6-1 and TRBJ2-5; D ambiguous. Per germline, CDR1 MNHNS and CDR2 SASEGT. The CDR3 is made up of 15 amino acids. V was trimmed by 3 bases and J by 4 bases, leaving 15 bases between them. CDR3 region: CASSEISSDSETQYF. CDR3 bases: TGTGCCAGCAGTGAGATTTCCAGCGATTCAGAGACCCAGTACTTC.